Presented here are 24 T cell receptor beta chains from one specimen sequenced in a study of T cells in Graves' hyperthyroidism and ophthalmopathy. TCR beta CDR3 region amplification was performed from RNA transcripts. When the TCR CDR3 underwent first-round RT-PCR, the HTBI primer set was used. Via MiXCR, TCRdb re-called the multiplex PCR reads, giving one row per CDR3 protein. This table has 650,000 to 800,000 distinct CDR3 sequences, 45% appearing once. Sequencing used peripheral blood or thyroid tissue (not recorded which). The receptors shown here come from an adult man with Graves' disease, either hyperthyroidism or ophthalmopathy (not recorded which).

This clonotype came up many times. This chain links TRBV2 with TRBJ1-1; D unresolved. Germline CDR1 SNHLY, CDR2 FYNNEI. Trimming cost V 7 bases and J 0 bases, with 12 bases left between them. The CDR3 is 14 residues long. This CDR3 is CASNVGDMNTEAFF. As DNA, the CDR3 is TGTGCCAGCAACGTCGGTGACATGAACACTGAAGCTTTCTTT.

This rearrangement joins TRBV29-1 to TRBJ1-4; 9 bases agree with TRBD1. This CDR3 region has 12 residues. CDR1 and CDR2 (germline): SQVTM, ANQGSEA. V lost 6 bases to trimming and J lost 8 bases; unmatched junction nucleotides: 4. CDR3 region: CSVRTGEEKLFF. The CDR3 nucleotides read TGCAGCGTAAGGACAGGGGAGGAAAAACTGTTTTTT.

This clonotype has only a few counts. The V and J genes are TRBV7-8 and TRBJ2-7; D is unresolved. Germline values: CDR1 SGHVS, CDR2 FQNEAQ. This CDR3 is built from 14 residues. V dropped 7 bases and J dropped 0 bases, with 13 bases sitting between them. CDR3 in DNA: TGTGCCAGCACCCAACCAGGAGACTCCTACGAGCAGTACTTC. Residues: CASTQPGDSYEQYF.

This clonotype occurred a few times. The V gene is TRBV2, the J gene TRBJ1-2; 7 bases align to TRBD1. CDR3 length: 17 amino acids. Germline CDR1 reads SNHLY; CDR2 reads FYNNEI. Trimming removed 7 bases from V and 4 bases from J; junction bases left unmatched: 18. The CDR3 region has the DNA TGTGCCAGCAACGGGCGCTTGGTGGCACAGGGGCGCTATGGCTACACCTTC. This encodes CASNGRLVAQGRYGYTF. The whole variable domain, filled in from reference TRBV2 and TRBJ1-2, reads EPEVTQTPSHQVTQMGQEVILRCVPISNHLYFYWYRQILGQKVEFLVSFYNNEISEKSEIFDDQFSVERPDGSNFTLKIRSTKLEDSAMYFCASNGRLVAQGRYGYTFGSGTRLTVV.

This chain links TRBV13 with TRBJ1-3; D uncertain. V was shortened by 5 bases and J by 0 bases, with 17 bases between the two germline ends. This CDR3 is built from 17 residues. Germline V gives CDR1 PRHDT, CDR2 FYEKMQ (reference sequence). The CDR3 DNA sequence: TGTGCCAGCAGCCAATTCCCCAGAAGTCCCTCTGGAAACACCATATATTTT. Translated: CASSQFPRSPSGNTIYF.

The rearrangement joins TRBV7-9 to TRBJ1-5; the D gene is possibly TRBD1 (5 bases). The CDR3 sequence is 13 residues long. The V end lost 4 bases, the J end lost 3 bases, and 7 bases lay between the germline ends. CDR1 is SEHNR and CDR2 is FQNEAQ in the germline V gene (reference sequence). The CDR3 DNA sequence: TGTGCCAGCAGCTACAGGATCAATCAGCCCCAGCATTTT. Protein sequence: CASSYRINQPQHF.

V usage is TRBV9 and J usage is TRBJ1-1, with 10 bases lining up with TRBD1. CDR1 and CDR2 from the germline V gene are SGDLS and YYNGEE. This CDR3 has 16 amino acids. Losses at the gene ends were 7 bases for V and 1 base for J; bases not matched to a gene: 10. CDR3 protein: CASPGTGVPENTEAFF. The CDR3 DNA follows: TGTGCCAGCCCCGGGACAGGGGTCCCGGAGAACACTGAAGCTTTCTTT. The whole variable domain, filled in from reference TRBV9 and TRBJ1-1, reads DSGVTQTPKHLITATGQRVTLRCSPRSGDLSVYWYQQSLDQGLQFLIQYYNGEERAKGNILERFSAQQFPDLHSELNLSSLELGDSALYFCASPGTGVPENTEAFFGQGTRLTVV.

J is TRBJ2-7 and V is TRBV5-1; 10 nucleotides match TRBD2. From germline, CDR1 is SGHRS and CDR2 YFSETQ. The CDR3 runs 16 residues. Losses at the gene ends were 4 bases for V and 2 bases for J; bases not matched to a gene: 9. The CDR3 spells CASSPRTSGHTYEQYF. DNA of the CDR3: TGCGCCAGCAGCCCCAGGACTAGCGGCCACACCTACGAGCAGTACTTC. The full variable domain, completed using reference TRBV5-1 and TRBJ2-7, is KAGVTQTPRYLIKTRGQQVTLSCSPISGHRSVSWYQQTPGQGLQFLFEYFSETQRNKGNFPGRFSGRQFSNSRSEMNVSTLELGDSALYLCASSPRTSGHTYEQYFGPGTRLTVT.

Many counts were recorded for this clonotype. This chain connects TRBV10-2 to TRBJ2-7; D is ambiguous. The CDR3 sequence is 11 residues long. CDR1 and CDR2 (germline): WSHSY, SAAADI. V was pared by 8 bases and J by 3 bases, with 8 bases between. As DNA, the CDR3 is TGCGCCAGCGAACACGACTACGAGCAGTACTTC. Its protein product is CASEHDYEQYF.

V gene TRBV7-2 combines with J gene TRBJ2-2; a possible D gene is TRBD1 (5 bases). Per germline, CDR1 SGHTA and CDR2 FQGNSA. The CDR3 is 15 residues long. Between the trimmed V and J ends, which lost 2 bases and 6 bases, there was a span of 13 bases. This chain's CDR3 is CASSLNPGFPGELFF. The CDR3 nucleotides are TGTGCCAGCAGCTTAAACCCAGGGTTCCCCGGGGAGCTGTTTTTT.

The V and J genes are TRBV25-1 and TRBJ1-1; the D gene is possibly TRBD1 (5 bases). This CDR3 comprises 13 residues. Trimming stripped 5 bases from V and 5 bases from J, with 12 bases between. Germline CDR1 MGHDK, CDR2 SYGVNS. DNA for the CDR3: TGTGCCAGCAGTCCATGGGGCAAGACTGAAGCTTTCTTT. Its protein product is CASSPWGKTEAFF. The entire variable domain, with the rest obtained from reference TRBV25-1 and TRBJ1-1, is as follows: EADIYQTPRYLVIGTGKKITLECSQTMGHDKMYWYQQDPGMELHLIHYSYGVNSTEKGDLSSESTVSRIRTEHFPLTLESARPSHTSQYLCASSPWGKTEAFFGQGTRLTVV.

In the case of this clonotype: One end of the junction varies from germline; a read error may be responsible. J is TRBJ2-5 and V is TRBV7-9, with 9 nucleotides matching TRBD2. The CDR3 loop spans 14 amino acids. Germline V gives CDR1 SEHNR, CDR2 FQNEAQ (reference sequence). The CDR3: CASSQDRVLERGAF. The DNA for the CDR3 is TGTGCCAGCAGCCAAGATCGGGTTTTAGAGCGGGGGGCCTTC.

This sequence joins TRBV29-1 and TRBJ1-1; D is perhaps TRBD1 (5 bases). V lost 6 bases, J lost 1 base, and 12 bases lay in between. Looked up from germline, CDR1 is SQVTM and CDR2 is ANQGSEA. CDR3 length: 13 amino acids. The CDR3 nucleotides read TGCAGCGTCGGACAAGGATGGAACACTGAAGCTTTCTTT. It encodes CSVGQGWNTEAFF.

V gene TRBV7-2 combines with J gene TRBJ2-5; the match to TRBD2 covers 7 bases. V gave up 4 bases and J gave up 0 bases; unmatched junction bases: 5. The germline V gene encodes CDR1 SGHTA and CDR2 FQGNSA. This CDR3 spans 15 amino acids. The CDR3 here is CASSSQGTNQETQYF. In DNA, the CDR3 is TGTGCCAGCAGCTCGCAAGGGACTAACCAAGAGACCCAGTACTTC.

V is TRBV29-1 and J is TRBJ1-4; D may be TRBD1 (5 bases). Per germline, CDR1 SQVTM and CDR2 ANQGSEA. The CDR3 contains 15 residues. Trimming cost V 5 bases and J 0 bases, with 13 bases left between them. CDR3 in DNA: TGCAGCGTTACCCGGGGCTTTTCAACTAATGAAAAACTGTTTTTT. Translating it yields CSVTRGFSTNEKLFF.

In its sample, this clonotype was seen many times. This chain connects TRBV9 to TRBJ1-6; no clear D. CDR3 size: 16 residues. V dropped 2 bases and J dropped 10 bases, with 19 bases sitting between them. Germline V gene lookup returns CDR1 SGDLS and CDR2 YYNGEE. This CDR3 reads CASSVTSAGWASPLHF. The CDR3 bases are TGTGCCAGCAGCGTCACTTCAGCAGGCTGGGCCTCACCCCTCCACTTT.

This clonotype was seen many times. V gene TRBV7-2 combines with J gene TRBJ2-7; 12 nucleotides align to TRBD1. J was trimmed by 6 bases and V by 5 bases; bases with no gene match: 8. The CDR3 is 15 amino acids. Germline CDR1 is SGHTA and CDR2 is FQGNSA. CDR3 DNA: TGTGCCAGCAGCATCCCGGGACAGGGGGCGCGCGAGCAGTACTTC. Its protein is CASSIPGQGAREQYF.

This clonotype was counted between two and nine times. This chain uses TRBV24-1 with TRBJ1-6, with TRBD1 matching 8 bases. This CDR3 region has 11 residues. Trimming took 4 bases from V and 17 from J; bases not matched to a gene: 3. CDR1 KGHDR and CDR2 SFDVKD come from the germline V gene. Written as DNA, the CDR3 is TGTGCCACCAGTGACGGACAGGGATTCCACTTT. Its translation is CATSDGQGFHF.

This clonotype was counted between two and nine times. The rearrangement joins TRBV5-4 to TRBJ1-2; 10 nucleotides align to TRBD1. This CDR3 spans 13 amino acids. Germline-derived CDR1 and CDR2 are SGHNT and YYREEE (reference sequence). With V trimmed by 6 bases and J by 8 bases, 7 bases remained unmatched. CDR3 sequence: CASTRQGARGYTF. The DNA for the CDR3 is TGTGCCAGCACCCGACAGGGGGCGAGGGGCTACACCTTC.

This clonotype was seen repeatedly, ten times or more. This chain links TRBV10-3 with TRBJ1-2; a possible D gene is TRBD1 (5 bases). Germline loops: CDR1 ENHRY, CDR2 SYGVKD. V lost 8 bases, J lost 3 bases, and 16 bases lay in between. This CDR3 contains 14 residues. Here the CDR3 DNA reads TGTGCCATCGCCGGGGCGCGTACCGACTATGGCTACACCTTC. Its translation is CAIAGARTDYGYTF.

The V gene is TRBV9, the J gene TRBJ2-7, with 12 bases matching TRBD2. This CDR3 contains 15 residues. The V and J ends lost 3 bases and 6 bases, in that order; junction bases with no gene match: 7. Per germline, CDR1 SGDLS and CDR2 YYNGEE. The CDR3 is CASSERLAGVGEQYF. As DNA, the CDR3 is TGTGCCAGCAGCGAGCGACTAGCGGGAGTGGGCGAGCAGTACTTC.

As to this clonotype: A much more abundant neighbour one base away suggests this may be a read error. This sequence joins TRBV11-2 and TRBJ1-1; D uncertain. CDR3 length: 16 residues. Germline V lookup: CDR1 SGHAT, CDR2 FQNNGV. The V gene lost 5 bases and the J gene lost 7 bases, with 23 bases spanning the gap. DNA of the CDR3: TGTGCCAGCAGCCTAAGCCAAGGTTGGCCCCGACATGAAGCTTTCTTT. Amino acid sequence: CASSLSQGWPRHEAFF.

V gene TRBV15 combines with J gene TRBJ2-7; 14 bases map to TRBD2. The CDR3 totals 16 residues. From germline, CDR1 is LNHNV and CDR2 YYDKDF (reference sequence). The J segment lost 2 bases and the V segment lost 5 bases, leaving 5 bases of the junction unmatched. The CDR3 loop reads CATSVTTSGGAYEQYF. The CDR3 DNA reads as TGTGCCACCAGCGTCACGACTAGCGGGGGGGCCTACGAGCAGTACTTC.

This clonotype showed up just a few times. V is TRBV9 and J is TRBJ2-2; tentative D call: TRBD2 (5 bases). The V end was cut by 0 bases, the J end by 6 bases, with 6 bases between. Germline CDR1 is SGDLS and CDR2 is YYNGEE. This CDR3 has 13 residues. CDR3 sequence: CASSVGGAGELFF. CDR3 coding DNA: TGTGCCAGCAGCGTAGGGGGAGCCGGGGAGCTGTTTTTT.